Following are 20 T cell receptor beta chains from one sample sequenced in a study of T-cell memory formation after mild COVID-19 (dated by TCRdb to the early 2020s). Library prep was done by 5' RACE. Sequencing was performed on an Illumina NovaSeq 6000. TCRdb passed the public sequencing reads through fastp at Q25 and MiXCR, retaining productive beta sequences. Rows with a matching CDR3 protein are joined into one entry that keeps the most common DNA and genes. The sample contains some 450,000 distinct CDR3 sequences, over 15% of them found a single time. Approximately 8.4% of the sample rests with the top ten. The sample consisted of PBMCs or a T cell subset sorted from them (not recorded which). The receptors were gathered from an adult woman who had mild COVID-19 (a few samples of this study predate the infection). The sample titles of this study are shuffled in the database, so cell type and time point are left out; the donor was told from shared clones.

The V gene is TRBV30, the J gene TRBJ2-2, with D possibly matching TRBD1 (6 bases). From germline, CDR1 is GTSNPN and CDR2 SVGIG (reference sequence). V lost 0 bases and J 5 bases, leaving 13 bases between the germline ends. The CDR3 covers 15 residues. Here the CDR3 reads CAWSVYGTGTGELFF. The CDR3 DNA sequence: TGTGCCTGGAGTGTATACGGAACAGGGACCGGGGAGCTGTTTTTT. Together with reference TRBV30 and TRBJ2-2, the CDR3 gives the full variable domain: SQTIHQWPATLVQPVGSPLSLECTVEGTSNPNLYWYRQAAGRGLQLLFYSVGIGQISSEVPQNLSASRPQDRQFILSSKKLLLSDSGFYLCAWSVYGTGTGELFFGEGSRLTVL.

The chain combines TRBV7-9 with TRBJ2-7; D is undetermined. CDR3 size: 12 residues. Germline V gives CDR1 SEHNR, CDR2 FQNEAQ (reference sequence). Trimming shortened V by 5 bases and J by 4 bases, and 9 bases separated the two germline ends. This CDR3 is CASSTTPYEQYF. In DNA form, the CDR3 reads TGTGCCAGCAGCACTACACCGTACGAGCAGTACTTC.

V usage is TRBV5-1 and J usage is TRBJ2-7; TRBD1 agrees at 11 bases. The germline gives CDR1 SGHRS, CDR2 YFSETQ. Trimming took 0 bases from V and 2 from J; bases not matched to a gene: 10. The CDR3 has 18 amino acids. CDR3 in DNA: TGCGCCAGCAGCTTGGAAGGAAGGTGGGGACAGGGGGCCTACGAGCAGTACTTC. Encoded protein: CASSLEGRWGQGAYEQYF.

This clonotype has only a few counts. The chain joins TRBV12-3 or TRBV12-4 to TRBJ2-1, with 9 bases that match TRBD2. V gave up 5 bases and J gave up 7 bases; unmatched junction bases: 9. This CDR3 spans 15 amino acids. The CDR3 sequence is CASSTDQREANEQFF. In nucleotides, the CDR3 is TGTGCCAGCAGTACCGATCAGCGGGAGGCGAATGAGCAGTTCTTC.

This chain uses TRBV30 with TRBJ1-5; D unclear. Germline V gene data show CDR1 as GTSNPN and CDR2 as SVGIG (reference sequence). The ends were cut back, 1 base at V and 4 bases at J, with 5 bases in the middle. This CDR3 is built from 12 residues. The CDR3 sequence is CAWSEGNQPQHF. CDR3 DNA: TGTGCCTGGAGTGAGGGAAATCAGCCCCAGCATTTT.

Many counts were recorded for this clonotype. For the CDR3, the DNA is TGTGCCAGCAGCCCCGCGGGGGTGAGAGAGACCCAGTACTTC. Amino acids: CASSPAGVRETQYF. The chain links TRBV7-8 to TRBJ2-5, with 7 positions matching TRBD2. With 5 bases clipped from V and 4 bases from J, the junction kept 7 bases outside the gene matches. The CDR3 has 14 residues. The germline gives CDR1 SGHVS, CDR2 FQNEAQ. Full variable domain (rest looked up from reference TRBV7-8 and TRBJ2-5): GAGVSQSPRYKVAKRGQDVALRCDPISGHVSLFWYQQALGQGPEFLTYFQNEAQLDKSGLPSDRFFAERPEGSVSTLKIQRTQQEDSAVYLCASSPAGVRETQYFGPGTRLLVL.

The rearrangement joins TRBV2 to TRBJ2-1; D is ambiguous. CDR3 length: 14 residues. V dropped 5 bases and J dropped 8 bases, with 16 bases sitting between them. Germline-derived CDR1 and CDR2 are SNHLY and FYNNEI. The CDR3 nucleotides are TGTGCCAGCAGTCCGATGGTAGGGTATCATGAGCAGTTCTTC. Protein: CASSPMVGYHEQFF.

The V and J genes are TRBV18 and TRBJ1-1, with D possibly matching TRBD1 (5 bases). The CDR3 runs to 15 residues. V lost 3 bases and J lost 5, with 16 bases in between. CDR1 and CDR2 (germline): KGHSH, LQKENI. The chain's CDR3 is CASSPLSGGRTEAFF. The CDR3 nucleotides read TGTGCCAGCTCACCCCTCTCCGGGGGTAGGACTGAAGCTTTCTTT. Complete variable domain (other parts from reference TRBV18 and TRBJ1-1): NAGVMQNPRHLVRRRGQEARLRCSPMKGHSHVYWYRQLPEEGLKFMVYLQKENIIDESGMPKERFSAEFPKEGPSILRIQQVVRGDSAAYFCASSPLSGGRTEAFFGQGTRLTVV.

This chain links TRBV7-2 with TRBJ2-7; TRBD2 agrees at 8 bases. Germline CDR1 is SGHTA and CDR2 is FQGNSA. This CDR3 spans 13 amino acids. V lost 4 bases, J lost 5 bases, and 4 bases stayed unmatched. DNA of the CDR3: TGTGCCAGCAGCTGGGCGGGAGGTCACGAGCAGTACTTC. This sequence encodes CASSWAGGHEQYF.

The V gene is TRBV2, the J gene TRBJ1-1; 8 bases agree with TRBD1. With 7 bases clipped from V and 0 bases from J, the junction kept 10 bases outside the gene matches. CDR1 is SNHLY and CDR2 is FYNNEI in the germline V gene. The CDR3 extends over 16 amino acids. CDR3 bases: TGTGCCAGCATTGTTCGGGGGACAGGAATGAACACTGAAGCTTTCTTT. Protein sequence: CASIVRGTGMNTEAFF.

The V gene is TRBV7-2, the J gene TRBJ1-1; 7 positions agree with TRBD1. The ends lost 5 bases at V and 1 base at J; junction bases unmatched: 7. The CDR3 extends over 15 amino acids. CDR1 is SGHTA, CDR2 FQGNSA, per germline. The chain's CDR3 is CASSPRDRRNTEAFF. The CDR3 coding sequence is TGTGCCAGCAGCCCGCGGGACAGAAGGAACACTGAAGCTTTCTTT.

The V gene is TRBV12-3 or TRBV12-4, the J gene TRBJ2-1; TRBD2 agrees at 16 bases. Trimming took 1 base from V and 3 from J; bases not matched to a gene: 12. The CDR3 extends over 21 amino acids. The CDR3 region is CASSLDLGLAGGPRVYNEQFF. The DNA of the CDR3 is TGTGCCAGCAGTTTAGATTTGGGACTAGCGGGGGGGCCTAGAGTCTACAATGAGCAGTTCTTC.

Ten or more counts support this clonotype. This chain links TRBV7-8 with TRBJ2-3; 8 positions match TRBD1. Germline V lookup: CDR1 SGHVS, CDR2 FQNEAQ. The CDR3 sequence is 16 residues long. Trimming cost V 5 bases and J 1 base; bases outside gene matches: 8. CDR3 nucleotides: TGTGCCAGCAGCAAACACGGACAGGGCCGCACAGATACGCAGTATTTT. The encoded protein is CASSKHGQGRTDTQYF.

The genes are TRBV3-1 and TRBJ1-2; tentative D call: TRBD1 (6 bases). This CDR3 is built from 15 residues. CDR1 and CDR2 (germline): LGHDT, YNNKEL (reference sequence). Trimming left V 0 bases short and J 2 bases short, with 10 bases between. CDR3 DNA sequence: TGTGCCAGCAGCCAAGAGGGCAGGGGCAACTATGGCTACACCTTC. Its translation: CASSQEGRGNYGYTF.

The sample holds a few counts of this clonotype. The chain joins TRBV7-9 to TRBJ2-1; 11 bases align to TRBD2. This CDR3 comprises 17 residues. CDR1 and CDR2 (germline): SEHNR, FQNEAQ (reference sequence). The junction had 9 bases not matched to a gene; V was cut back by 4 bases and J by 4 bases. The CDR3 reads CASSSPTSGVVYNEQFF. CDR3 nucleotide sequence: TGTGCCAGCAGCTCTCCGACTAGCGGGGTTGTGTACAATGAGCAGTTCTTC.

This chain connects TRBV20-1 to TRBJ2-7; D gene uncertain. Trimming shortened V by 6 bases and J by 0 bases, and 6 bases separated the two germline ends. CDR1 DFQATT and CDR2 SNEGSKA come from the germline V gene (reference sequence). The CDR3 spans 11 residues. Here the CDR3 reads CSARISYEQYF. In DNA form, the CDR3 reads TGCAGTGCCCGGATCTCCTACGAGCAGTACTTC.

The chain uses TRBV5-1 and TRBJ1-1, with 7 bases fitting TRBD1. The CDR3 runs 14 residues. After removal of 4 bases from V and 5 bases from J, the junction contained 8 bases not matched to a gene. Germline CDR1 SGHRS, CDR2 YFSETQ. CDR3 in amino acids: CASSITGAGTEAFF. The CDR3 DNA reads as TGCGCCAGCAGCATAACAGGGGCTGGGACTGAAGCTTTCTTT.

There are many counts of this clonotype. This chain links TRBV7-9 with TRBJ2-4, with D possibly TRBD2 on 7 matching bases. Germline V gives CDR1 SEHNR, CDR2 FQNEAQ (reference sequence). CDR3 size: 15 residues. Trimming removed 1 base at V and 5 bases at J, with 12 bases between. The CDR3 nucleotides read TGTGCCAGCAGCTTAGGAGGGGGGGCGCAAAACATTCAGTACTTC. This translates into CASSLGGGAQNIQYF.

This clonotype was seen a handful of times. The CDR3 spells CASSVDANTEAFF. The CDR3 bases are TGTGCCAGCAGTGTCGATGCGAACACTGAAGCTTTCTTT. The chain recombines TRBV2 with TRBJ1-1, with D unresolved. Germline-derived CDR1 and CDR2 are SNHLY and FYNNEI. The CDR3 spans 13 residues. V lost 4 bases and J 1 base, leaving 7 bases between the germline ends.

The chain links TRBV7-8 to TRBJ2-7; 9 nucleotides match TRBD2. Germline V gene lookup returns CDR1 SGHVS and CDR2 FQNEAQ. The V segment lost 4 bases and the J segment 2 bases; nucleotides outside the gene matches: 9. The CDR3 covers 16 residues. The CDR3 sequence: CASSSPGAGGTYEQYF. DNA of the CDR3: TGTGCCAGCAGCTCCCCGGGGGCGGGAGGGACCTACGAGCAGTACTTC. Supplemented by reference TRBV7-8 and TRBJ2-7, the full variable domain reads GAGVSQSPRYKVAKRGQDVALRCDPISGHVSLFWYQQALGQGPEFLTYFQNEAQLDKSGLPSDRFFAERPEGSVSTLKIQRTQQEDSAVYLCASSSPGAGGTYEQYFGPGTRLTVT.